One sample yielded the 28 T cell receptor beta chains listed below, sequenced in a study of blood T cell repertoires in COVID-19. Clones were read by immunoSEQ multiplex PCR, and TCRdb kept only the in-frame ones, dropping some. Among 150,000 to 200,000 clones listed, approximately 79% were seen once. Specimen: peripheral blood. The receptors were sampled from a man aged 55 to 70 with active or convalescent COVID-19.

The V gene is TRBV12-3 or TRBV12-4, the J gene TRBJ2-1, with D uncertain. V gave up 7 bases and J gave up 7 bases, with 11 bases separating them. The CDR3 sequence is 12 residues long. The CDR3 DNA reads TGTGCCAGCACCGCTCCTGAGAATGAGCAGTTCTTC. Its protein product is CASTAPENEQFF.

This clone appeared a single time. The chain joins TRBV29-1 to TRBJ1-1; unclear D gene. Germline loops: CDR1 SQVTM, CDR2 ANQGSEA. The CDR3 spans 15 residues. The ends were cut back, 6 bases at V and 5 bases at J, with 22 bases in the middle. In DNA form, the CDR3 reads TGCAGCGTAGAAATCGGCGCTCCGTCGGGTACTGAAGCTTTCTTT. This codes for CSVEIGAPSGTEAFF.

This chain joins TRBV28 and TRBJ2-1; possible D gene TRBD1, 5 bases. V was shortened by 3 bases and J by 9 bases, with 18 bases between the two germline ends. This CDR3 comprises 15 residues. Germline loops: CDR1 MDHEN, CDR2 SYDVKM. CDR3 bases: TGTGCCAGCAGTTTTGCAGCACAAGGGGCAGGTGAGCAGTTCTTC. It is translated as CASSFAAQGAGEQFF.

The chain is built from TRBV6-2 or TRBV6-3 and TRBJ2-7; tentatively, D is TRBD1 (5 bases). The germline V and J ends were trimmed by 6 bases and 0 bases, with 21 bases remaining between them. Germline V lookup: CDR1 MNHEY, CDR2 SVGEGT. The CDR3 runs 17 residues. CDR3 in amino acids: CASSSQFDSAISYEQYF. The CDR3 DNA reads as TGTGCCAGCAGCTCCCAGTTTGACAGCGCTATCTCCTACGAGCAGTACTTC.

The chain carries TRBV7-3 and TRBJ2-1, with 9 bases identical to TRBD2. Germline V gene lookup returns CDR1 SGHTA and CDR2 FQGTGA. CDR3 length: 15 residues. After removal of 3 bases from V and 9 bases from J, the junction contained 9 bases not matched to a gene. The DNA of the CDR3 is TGTGCCAGCAGCTTCTTAGCGGGAGACCTAGGTGAGCAGTTCTTC. This sequence encodes CASSFLAGDLGEQFF.

The CDR3 DNA reads as TGTGCCACCAGTGATTCGACAGGGTATAACTTAAATCAGCCCCAGCATTTT. It codes for CATSDSTGYNLNQPQHF. V is TRBV24-1 and J is TRBJ1-5; TRBD1 agrees at 7 bases. The V segment lost 2 bases and the J segment 4 bases; nucleotides outside the gene matches: 10. CDR3 size: 17 residues. Per germline, CDR1 KGHDR and CDR2 SFDVKD.

The chain employs TRBV7-9 and TRBJ2-2, with 8 bases matching TRBD1. After removal of 5 bases from V and 3 bases from J, the junction contained 5 bases not matched to a gene. The CDR3 has 15 residues. Germline CDR1 SEHNR, CDR2 FQNEAQ (reference sequence). CDR3 in amino acids: CASSPDRVYTGELFF. The CDR3 nucleotides are TGTGCCAGCAGCCCGGACAGGGTATACACCGGGGAGCTGTTTTTT. Complete variable domain (other parts from reference TRBV7-9 and TRBJ2-2): DTGVSQNPRHKITKRGQNVTFRCDPISEHNRLYWYRQTLGQGPEFLTYFQNEAQLEKSRLLSDRFSAERPKGSFSTLEIQRTEQGDSAMYLCASSPDRVYTGELFFGEGSRLTVL.

This clone has a single count. The V gene is TRBV19, the J gene TRBJ2-1; 9 bases map to TRBD1. V lost 2 bases and J lost 8; bases outside the gene matches: 7. CDR1 is LNHDA, CDR2 SQIVND, per germline (reference sequence). CDR3 length: 15 residues. The CDR3 nucleotides read TGTGCCAGTAGTATAATAGGACAGGGGACACATGAGCAGTTCTTC. Its translation: CASSIIGQGTHEQFF.

V gene TRBV18 combines with J gene TRBJ2-5, with 7 bases lining up with TRBD1. The V and J ends lost 1 base and 3 bases, in that order; junction bases with no gene match: 5. This CDR3 has 15 amino acids. CDR1 is KGHSH and CDR2 is LQKENI in the germline V gene. The CDR3 DNA reads as TGTGCCAGCTCACCACGAGGGGGCCGGGAAGAGACCCAGTACTTC. It specifies CASSPRGGREETQYF.

The rearrangement uses TRBV5-4 and TRBJ2-3, with 13 positions matching TRBD2. This CDR3 comprises 15 residues. The V gene end was trimmed by 4 bases and the J gene end by 4 bases; junction bases not matched to a gene: 3. CDR1 and CDR2 (germline): SGHNT, YYREEE (reference sequence). The chain's CDR3 is CASSRTSGRADTQYF. The CDR3 DNA is TGTGCCAGCAGCCGTACTAGCGGGAGGGCAGATACGCAGTATTTT.

This rearrangement joins TRBV23-1 to TRBJ2-7; TRBD2 matches 8 bases. TRBV23-1 is labeled an ORF, and its function is uncertain. V lost 0 bases to trimming and J lost 4 bases; unmatched junction nucleotides: 8. The CDR3 runs 16 residues. The CDR3 DNA is TGCGCCAGCAGTCAATCGCGCAGGCGGGAGGAATACGAGCAGTACTTC. Protein sequence: CASSQSRRREEYEQYF.

The chain links TRBV6-5 to TRBJ1-2; 8 bases are a match to TRBD1. CDR3 length equals 14 residues. The V and J ends lost 8 bases and 7 bases, in that order; junction bases with no gene match: 12. Per the germline V gene, CDR1 is MNHEY and CDR2 is SVGAGI. The CDR3 spells CASSPDRVMGGYTF. CDR3 bases: TGTGCCAGCTCCCCGGACAGGGTCATGGGTGGCTACACCTTC.

V usage is TRBV2 and J usage is TRBJ1-2; D is uncertain. The V and J ends lost 6 bases and 4 bases respectively, with 9 bases between them. Germline loops: CDR1 SNHLY, CDR2 FYNNEI. There are 12 residues in the CDR3. For the CDR3, the DNA is TGTGCCAGCAGGAGGTTAACCTATGGCTACACCTTC. This encodes CASRRLTYGYTF.

The chain combines TRBV18 with TRBJ1-6, with 7 bases matching TRBD1. CDR3 length: 14 amino acids. Per the germline V gene, CDR1 is KGHSH and CDR2 is LQKENI. V dropped 6 bases and J dropped 5; count of bases not matched to a gene: 4. CDR3 residues: CASSGDSDNSPLHF. CDR3 bases: TGTGCCAGCTCCGGGGACAGCGATAATTCACCCCTCCACTTT.

The chain couples TRBV28 to TRBJ1-1; D gene ambiguous. Germline V gene lookup returns CDR1 MDHEN and CDR2 SYDVKM. V gave up 3 bases and J gave up 0 bases, with 11 bases separating them. The CDR3 length is 15 residues. In DNA, the CDR3 is TGTGCCAGCAGTTTCCGTACTCTAATGAACACTGAAGCTTTCTTT. The encoded protein is CASSFRTLMNTEAFF.

The genes are TRBV9 and TRBJ1-2, with D tentatively TRBD1 (5 bases). Between the trimmed V and J ends, which lost 0 bases and 2 bases, there was a span of 14 bases. The CDR3 is 16 residues long. CDR1 and CDR2 from the germline V gene are SGDLS and YYNGEE. The CDR3, as DNA: TGTGCCAGCAGCGTAGGGGACTCGGGGCGGAACTATGGCTACACCTTC. It translates to CASSVGDSGRNYGYTF. Together with reference TRBV9 and TRBJ1-2, the CDR3 gives the full variable domain: DSGVTQTPKHLITATGQRVTLRCSPRSGDLSVYWYQQSLDQGLQFLIQYYNGEERAKGNILERFSAQQFPDLHSELNLSSLELGDSALYFCASSVGDSGRNYGYTFGSGTRLTVV.

The rearrangement uses TRBV28 and TRBJ2-3; maybe TRBD1 (6 bases). Trimming removed 7 bases at V and 14 bases at J, with 19 bases between. Germline V gives CDR1 MDHEN, CDR2 SYDVKM. This CDR3 has 12 residues. This CDR3 reads CASTSPGVTLYF. The CDR3 DNA sequence: TGTGCCAGCACCTCCCCAGGGGTGACCCTGTATTTT.

This sequence joins TRBV5-6 and TRBJ2-7; tentatively, D is TRBD2 (6 bases). Germline V gene lookup returns CDR1 SGHDT and CDR2 YYEEEE. The CDR3 sequence is 14 residues long. The V gene lost 5 bases and the J gene lost 3 bases, with 15 bases spanning the gap. The CDR3 region is CASRTGAGGYEQYF. DNA of the CDR3: TGTGCCAGCAGGACGGGTGCCGGGGGCTACGAGCAGTACTTC.

A few counts support this clone. This chain connects TRBV5-1 to TRBJ2-2; D is perhaps TRBD1 (6 bases). This CDR3 spans 15 amino acids. The germline V gene encodes CDR1 SGHRS and CDR2 YFSETQ. Trimming cost V 4 bases and J 5 bases, with 15 bases left between them. The CDR3 DNA reads TGCGCCAGCAGCCGGGGAAACAGGGATACCGGGGAGCTGTTTTTT. Amino acids: CASSRGNRDTGELFF.

In its sample, this clone was seen a few times. The V gene is TRBV2, the J gene TRBJ1-4, with TRBD1 matching over 8 bases. V was pared by 7 bases and J by 7 bases, with 8 bases of the junction left unmatched. Germline-derived CDR1 and CDR2 are SNHLY and FYNNEI. The CDR3 sequence is 14 residues long. The CDR3 DNA is TGTGCCAGCAAAGCGGACAGGGCCGGTGAAAAACTGTTTTTT. Protein: CASKADRAGEKLFF.

This clone showed up just a few times. The J gene is TRBJ1-5, the V gene TRBV11-3, with TRBD1 identical over 11 bases. Looked up from germline, CDR1 is SGHNT and CDR2 is YENEEA. V trimming: 4 bases; J trimming: 2 bases; junction bases outside the gene matches: 4. The CDR3 extends over 16 amino acids. The CDR3 is CASSWTGGVGNQPQHF. For the CDR3, the DNA is TGTGCCAGCAGCTGGACAGGGGGCGTCGGCAATCAGCCCCAGCATTTT.

The table lists this clone with many counts. The J gene is TRBJ2-3, the V gene TRBV6-2 or TRBV6-3, with a weak D call TRBD2 (5 bases). V gave up 5 bases and J gave up 3 bases, with 12 bases separating them. The germline V gene encodes CDR1 MNHEY and CDR2 SVGEGT. CDR3 length: 14 residues. The CDR3 reads CASSPSRRTDTQYF. The CDR3 coding sequence is TGTGCCAGCAGTCCCTCCCGGAGGACAGATACGCAGTATTTT.

The CDR3 loop reads CASSIGAEISGNTIYF. The CDR3 nucleotides read TGTGCCAGTAGTATAGGGGCCGAGATCTCTGGAAACACCATATATTTT. This chain uses TRBV19 with TRBJ1-3, with D unresolved. Trimming shortened V by 1 base and J by 0 bases, and 10 bases separated the two germline ends. This CDR3 has 16 amino acids. From germline, CDR1 is LNHDA and CDR2 SQIVND (reference sequence).

The V and J genes are TRBV7-2 and TRBJ1-2; D is ambiguous. V dropped 5 bases and J dropped 0 bases, with 13 bases sitting between them. The CDR3 is made up of 15 amino acids. Germline V lookup: CDR1 SGHTA, CDR2 FQGNSA. The CDR3 sequence is CASSPAPQTNYGYTF. The DNA for the CDR3 is TGTGCCAGCAGCCCTGCCCCCCAGACTAACTATGGCTACACCTTC. The variable domain in full, with the rest retrieved from reference TRBV7-2 and TRBJ1-2, is GAGVSQSPSNKVTEKGKDVELRCDPISGHTALYWYRQSLGQGLEFLIYFQGNSAPDKSGLPSDRFSAERTGGSVSTLTIQRTQQEDSAVYLCASSPAPQTNYGYTFGSGTRLTVV.

As regards this clone: Other DNA sequences from this sample encode an identical CDR3 as well. The V call is TRBV12-3 or TRBV12-4, the J call TRBJ1-2; weak D call: TRBD1 (5 bases). Trimming left V 3 bases short and J 8 bases short, with 10 bases between. The CDR3 length is 12 residues. The CDR3 is CASSFSQGGYTF. CDR3 coding DNA: TGTGCCAGCAGTTTCAGCCAGGGAGGCTACACCTTC.

This sequence joins TRBV29-1 and TRBJ2-1; 10 nucleotides match TRBD2. Germline V gives CDR1 SQVTM, CDR2 ANQGSEA. With 1 base clipped from V and 8 bases from J, the junction kept 8 bases outside the gene matches. The CDR3 loop spans 15 amino acids. The CDR3: CSVEVAAGGLDEQFF. For the CDR3, the DNA is TGCAGCGTTGAAGTGGCAGCGGGAGGGTTGGATGAGCAGTTCTTC.

V usage is TRBV7-7 and J usage is TRBJ2-2, with 8 nucleotides matching TRBD1. V was clipped by 6 bases and J by 1 base; unmatched bases: 4. The CDR3 sequence is 15 residues long. Germline assignment: CDR1 SSHAT and CDR2 FNYEAQ (reference sequence). DNA of the CDR3: TGTGCCAGCAGTCCCGGGACAGGGAACACCGGGGAGCTGTTTTTT. This sequence encodes CASSPGTGNTGELFF.

The chain uses TRBV7-3 and TRBJ2-3, with 7 bases identical to TRBD1. Germline V gives CDR1 SGHTA, CDR2 FQGTGA. This CDR3 comprises 14 residues. Trimming cost V 5 bases and J 0 bases; bases outside gene matches: 2. The CDR3 sequence is CASSAQGSTDTQYF. The CDR3 DNA reads as TGTGCCAGCAGCGCACAGGGGAGCACAGATACGCAGTATTTT.